Presented here are 9 T cell receptor beta chains from one specimen sequenced in a study of response to subunit inactivated influenza vaccine. One entry per CDR3 protein, called by TCRdb with MiXCR from the RT-PCR reads. Among approximately 500,000 distinct CDR3 sequences listed, 10% to 15% were seen once. The source material was PBMCs from blood, sampled about 6 weeks after vaccination. Receptors originate from a man aged 50-60 years who received an inactivated influenza vaccine.

This clonotype was seen at least ten times. J is TRBJ2-1 and V is TRBV11-2; D gene ambiguous. Trimming pared 0 bases from V and 7 bases from J, leaving 10 bases between. The CDR3 runs to 14 residues. Germline CDR1 and CDR2: SGHAT and FQNNGV. Here the CDR3 DNA reads TGTGCCAGCAGCTTAGAAAGGCTGCAAAATGAGCAGTTCTTC. Protein sequence: CASSLERLQNEQFF. The variable domain in full, with the rest retrieved from reference TRBV11-2 and TRBJ2-1, is EAGVAQSPRYKIIEKRQSVAFWCNPISGHATLYWYQQILGQGPKLLIQFQNNGVVDDSQLPKDRFSAERLKGVDSTLKIQPAKLEDSAVYLCASSLERLQNEQFFGPGTRLTVL.

This clonotype was detected only a few times. V and J are TRBV29-1 and TRBJ2-1; D is undetermined. Germline V gene lookup returns CDR1 SQVTM and CDR2 ANQGSEA. This CDR3 has 13 amino acids. Trimming took off 7 bases at V and 5 bases at J, with 15 bases between the two ends. This chain's CDR3 is CSGSLQTDNEQFF. The CDR3 bases are TGCAGCGGCTCCCTCCAAACCGACAATGAGCAGTTCTTC.

On this clonotype: Germline and junction disagree at one end, which may indicate a read error. The chain recombines TRBV15 with TRBJ2-5; D not certain. CDR3 size: 14 residues. The germline V gene encodes CDR1 LNHNV and CDR2 YYDKDF (reference sequence). The CDR3, as DNA: TGTGCCACCATCAGAGTCTGGGTACAAGAGACCCAGTACTTC. Amino acid sequence: CATIRVWVQETQYF.

This clonotype has a count of ten or more. V gene TRBV6-5 combines with J gene TRBJ2-7, with 9 bases identical to TRBD1. Germline V gene sequence: CDR1 MNHEY, CDR2 SVGAGI. This CDR3 has 14 amino acids. V lost 2 bases and J lost 4; bases outside the gene matches: 3. CDR3 region: CASSYEGTGYEQYF. As DNA, the CDR3 is TGTGCCAGCAGTTACGAAGGGACAGGGTACGAGCAGTACTTC.

V gene TRBV5-8 combines with J gene TRBJ1-1; D gene unclear. The CDR3 is 14 residues long. Germline V gives CDR1 SGHTS, CDR2 YDEGEE. V was pared by 4 bases and J by 5 bases, with 15 bases between. CDR3 nucleotide sequence: TGTGCCAGCAGCACCCTGATGGGGAGGACTGAAGCTTTCTTT. It yields the protein CASSTLMGRTEAFF.

This chain uses TRBV20-1 with TRBJ2-2, with D possibly called TRBD1 or TRBD2 (5 bases each). The CDR3 runs to 15 residues. Germline V gene sequence: CDR1 DFQATT, CDR2 SNEGSKA (reference sequence). Trimming left V 3 bases short and J 0 bases short, with 11 bases between. The CDR3 is CSARGPTANTGELFF. In DNA form, the CDR3 reads TGCAGTGCTAGGGGACCGACAGCGAACACCGGGGAGCTGTTTTTT.

This clonotype was counted at least ten times. A read error may produce the germline difference seen at one junction end. The chain combines TRBV20-1 with TRBJ1-5; D remains unclear. The CDR3 is 13 amino acids. The germline CDR1 and CDR2 sequences are DFQATT and SNEGSKA (reference sequence). CDR3 amino acids: CSAREDSNQPQHF. The CDR3 DNA reads as TGCAGTGCTCGAGAGGACAGCAATCAGCCCCAGCATTTT.

In this sample, this clonotype turned up many times. This chain joins TRBV7-9 and TRBJ2-7; no clear D. This CDR3 spans 12 amino acids. Trimming shortened V by 5 bases and J by 3 bases, and 8 bases separated the two germline ends. In germline, CDR1 is SEHNR, CDR2 FQNEAQ (reference sequence). The CDR3 DNA sequence: TGTGCCAGCAGCACAGACCTCTACGAGCAGTACTTC. This sequence encodes CASSTDLYEQYF.

The chain links TRBV7-2 to TRBJ1-1; maybe TRBD1 (5 bases). This CDR3 spans 14 amino acids. Germline CDR1 is SGHTA and CDR2 is FQGNSA. Trimming left V 3 bases short and J 4 bases short, with 12 bases between. DNA of the CDR3: TGTGCCAGCAGCTTCTCCAGGGAGGGCACTGAAGCTTTCTTT. This encodes CASSFSREGTEAFF.